One sample yielded the 18 T cell receptor beta chains listed below, sequenced in a study of cytomegalovirus exposure and HLA in healthy donors. Amplification used 60 Vbeta primers and 13 Jbeta primers. Clones were sequenced by immunoSEQ multiplex PCR, and TCRdb holds only the in-frame ones, with some missing. This table holds tens of thousands of clones. The sequenced sample was PBMCs. The receptor set was obtained from a woman aged 25 to 39 in good health and CMV-seronegative.

The J gene is TRBJ1-2, the V gene TRBV7-2; D gene uncertain. The CDR3 contains 14 residues. The germline CDR1 and CDR2 sequences are SGHTA and FQGNSA. The V end was cut by 5 bases, the J end by 8 bases, with 18 bases between. CDR3: CASSTGSRAEGYTF. Written as DNA, the CDR3 is TGTGCCAGCAGCACCGGGAGTAGGGCTGAGGGCTACACCTTC.

The chain links TRBV27 to TRBJ2-7; 10 nucleotides agree with TRBD2. After removal of 5 bases from V and 2 bases from J, the junction contained 6 bases not matched to a gene. This CDR3 is built from 15 residues. Germline-derived CDR1 and CDR2 are MNHEY and SMNVEV (reference sequence). This CDR3 is CASSPLAGAAYEQYF. As DNA, the CDR3 is TGTGCCAGCAGTCCCCTAGCGGGGGCCGCCTACGAGCAGTACTTC.

The chain links TRBV5-1 to TRBJ2-3; TRBD1 matches 7 bases. Trimming removed 0 bases from V and 6 bases from J; junction bases left unmatched: 4. Germline lookup yields CDR1 SGHRS and CDR2 YFSETQ. This CDR3 region has 14 residues. The CDR3 region is CASSLEQGWDTQYF. The CDR3 DNA reads TGCGCCAGCAGCTTGGAACAGGGGTGGGATACGCAGTATTTT.

The CDR3 sequence is CASRAGNPEPETQYF. The CDR3, as DNA: TGTGCCAGCCGTGCGGGAAACCCCGAACCAGAGACCCAGTACTTC. This chain joins TRBV25-1 and TRBJ2-5, with D maybe TRBD2 (6 bases). The ends were cut back, 8 bases at V and 4 bases at J, with 20 bases in the middle. CDR1 and CDR2 from the germline V gene are MGHDK and SYGVNS. The CDR3 sequence is 15 residues long.

The chain has TRBV19 and TRBJ2-2; possible D gene TRBD2, 6 bases. Trimming left V 3 bases short and J 7 bases short, with 9 bases between. The CDR3 totals 13 residues. Germline CDR1 is LNHDA and CDR2 is SQIVND (reference sequence). The CDR3 nucleotides are TGTGCCAGTAGTATCGGGGGAGGCGGGGAGCTGTTTTTT. It is translated as CASSIGGGGELFF. The variable domain in full, with the rest retrieved from reference TRBV19 and TRBJ2-2, is DGGITQSPKYLFRKEGQNVTLSCEQNLNHDAMYWYRQDPGQGLRLIYYSQIVNDFQKGDIAEGYSVSREKKESFPLTVTSAQKNPTAFYLCASSIGGGGELFFGEGSRLTVL.

V is TRBV5-3 and J is TRBJ2-1, with TRBD2 matching over 8 bases. TRBV5-3 is given ORF status, its function remaining uncertain. This CDR3 has 14 amino acids. V trimming: 4 bases; J trimming: 9 bases; junction bases outside the gene matches: 9. The CDR3 is CARSTRGGRSEQFF. The CDR3 coding sequence is TGTGCCAGAAGCACCCGGGGGGGCCGAAGTGAGCAGTTCTTC.

The chain has TRBV6-1 and TRBJ1-1; 10 bases map to TRBD1. Germline V gene data show CDR1 as MNHNS and CDR2 as SASEGT. The CDR3 is 16 amino acids. J gave up 10 bases and V 3 bases, and 14 bases lay outside the gene matches. CDR3 residues: CASSEAPGQGPGRAFF. The CDR3 DNA is TGTGCCAGCAGTGAGGCCCCGGGACAGGGGCCCGGTAGAGCTTTCTTT.

The rearrangement joins TRBV30 to TRBJ2-2; D gene uncertain. Germline-derived CDR1 and CDR2 are GTSNPN and SVGIG (reference sequence). Trimming removed 2 bases at V and 0 bases at J, with 7 bases between. The CDR3 is 14 residues long. The CDR3 DNA reads TGTGCCTGGAGTTTCTCCCCGAACACCGGGGAGCTGTTTTTT. This gives the protein CAWSFSPNTGELFF.

This rearrangement joins TRBV5-1 to TRBJ2-2; 7 bases agree with TRBD2. The germline CDR1 and CDR2 sequences are SGHRS and YFSETQ. After removal of 6 bases from V and 4 bases from J, the junction contained 6 bases not matched to a gene. The CDR3 loop spans 14 amino acids. The CDR3 nucleotides read TGCGCCAGCACGGCGGGAGAGGGCACCGGGGAGCTGTTTTTT. This gives the protein CASTAGEGTGELFF.

The chain is built from TRBV30 and TRBJ1-6; no definite D call. This CDR3 contains 12 residues. CDR1 GTSNPN and CDR2 SVGIG come from the germline V gene (reference sequence). Trimming removed 5 bases at V and 12 bases at J, with 14 bases between. DNA of the CDR3: TGTGCCTGGGAAAGTTCTAATGGACCCCTCCACTTT. Its translation: CAWESSNGPLHF.

The V and J genes are TRBV29-1 and TRBJ2-5, with TRBD1 matching over 7 bases. Matching the DNA end better, TRBJ2-7 makes the J call doubtful. CDR3 length equals 13 residues. Germline CDR1 and CDR2: SQVTM and ANQGSEA. The DNA of the CDR3 is TGCAGCGTCGCCGGGACAGTCTCCTACGAGCAGTACTTC. Amino acid sequence: CSVAGTVSYEQYF.

This chain uses TRBV5-1 with TRBJ2-6; 10 bases agree with TRBD1. Per the germline V gene, CDR1 is SGHRS and CDR2 is YFSETQ. The CDR3 sequence is 16 residues long. The V and J ends lost 3 bases and 2 bases, in that order; junction bases with no gene match: 2. The CDR3 DNA is TGCGCCAGCAGCTCCGGGACAGGGGCTGGGGCCAACGTCCTGACTTTC. Protein: CASSSGTGAGANVLTF.

This chain uses TRBV5-1 with TRBJ2-1; 10 bases line up with TRBD2. Germline CDR1 reads SGHRS; CDR2 reads YFSETQ. V lost 4 bases and J lost 5; bases outside the gene matches: 6. The CDR3 is made up of 15 amino acids. CDR3 DNA sequence: TGCGCCAGCAGCGGGGGACTAGCGCCTAACAATGAGCAGTTCTTC. It encodes CASSGGLAPNNEQFF.

As to this clone: The germline gene is not matched at one end of the junction; a read error may be the cause. This rearrangement joins TRBV5-6 to TRBJ1-6; 9 bases map to TRBD1. From germline, CDR1 is SGHDT and CDR2 YYEEEE. The CDR3 spans 14 residues. In nucleotides, the CDR3 is TGTGCCAGCAGCATGGGACAGGGCTCCTCACACCTCCACTTT. Translation: CASSMGQGSSHLHF. Variable domain in full (rest from reference TRBV5-6 and TRBJ1-6): DAGVTQSPTHLIKTRGQQVTLRCSPKSGHDTVSWYQQALGQGPQFIFQYYEEEERQRGNFPDRFSGHQFPNYSSELNVNALLLGDSALYLCASSMGQGSSHLHFGNGTRLTVT.

The chain couples TRBV15 to TRBJ2-1; tentatively, D is TRBD2 (5 bases). Germline assignment: CDR1 LNHNV and CDR2 YYDKDF (reference sequence). This CDR3 spans 14 amino acids. Trimming shortened V by 3 bases and J by 12 bases, and 18 bases separated the two germline ends. In DNA, the CDR3 is TGTGCCACCAGCAGCAAGACGGGCGGAGGCGTGCAGTTCTTC. The encoded protein is CATSSKTGGGVQFF.

V usage is TRBV6-1 and J usage is TRBJ2-5; no definite D call. The J call may not be correct, given that the DNA end is closer to TRBJ2-7. There are 13 residues in the CDR3. CDR1 is MNHNS and CDR2 is SASEGT in the germline V gene. The CDR3 spells CASSEWASYEQYF. CDR3 sequence (DNA): TGTGCCAGCAGTGAATGGGCTTCCTACGAGCAGTACTTC.

Notes on this clone: Other nucleotide sequences in the sample specify the same CDR3. V and J are TRBV18 and TRBJ2-7, with TRBD1 matching 8 bases. The CDR3 is 13 residues long. Trimming cost V 1 base and J 5 bases; bases outside gene matches: 1. Germline V CDR1 and CDR2: KGHSH, LQKENI. CDR3 region: CASSPQDRDEQYF. For the CDR3, the DNA is TGTGCCAGCTCACCACAGGACAGGGACGAGCAGTACTTC. Using reference TRBV18 and TRBJ2-7 for the parts outside the CDR3, the full variable domain is NAGVMQNPRHLVRRRGQEARLRCSPMKGHSHVYWYRQLPEEGLKFMVYLQKENIIDESGMPKERFSAEFPKEGPSILRIQQVVRGDSAAYFCASSPQDRDEQYFGPGTRLTVT.

The chain has TRBV28 and TRBJ1-2; 7 bases are shared with TRBD1. This CDR3 comprises 14 residues. V was pared by 5 bases and J by 5 bases, with 8 bases of the junction left unmatched. Germline V CDR1 and CDR2: MDHEN, SYDVKM. CDR3 sequence (DNA): TGTGCCAGCAGTACCCCGACAGGGCCATATGGCTACACCTTC. It yields the protein CASSTPTGPYGYTF.